Listed below are T cell receptor beta chains from one sample, sequenced in a study of early T cells in non-severe SARS-CoV-2 infection. TCRdb itself ran the 5' RACE reads through MiXCR, one entry per CDR3 protein. The data contain 40,000 to 55,000 distinct CDR3 sequences, about 13% of them seen just once; the ten biggest clones take up more than 8.5%. Sequenced sample: whole blood. These receptor sequences come from an adult who was a healthcare worker with PCR-confirmed SARS-CoV-2 infection or an uninfected control (not recorded which). Each CDR3 is given with its conserved first and last residue. Fields, in order: clone size, J gene, D gene, V gene, CDR3 protein, CDR3 DNA. D genes are given only for firm matches. Only some rows state a clone size, as once, few, many or a class for expanded clones.

clone size: -; J gene: TRBJ2-3; D gene: TRBD2; V gene: TRBV29-1; CDR3 protein: CSVVTSGRPVTDTQYF; CDR3 DNA: TGCAGCGTTGTAACTAGCGGGAGGCCCGTCACAGATACGCAGTATTTT
clone size: many; J gene: TRBJ1-1; D gene: -; V gene: TRBV6-1; CDR3 protein: CGLGDTEAFF; CDR3 DNA: TGTGGGCTAGGTGACACTGAAGCTTTCTTT
clone size: few; J gene: TRBJ2-7; D gene: -; V gene: TRBV12-3/TRBV12-4; CDR3 protein: CASSQDDPPYEQYF; CDR3 DNA: TGTGCCAGCAGCCAGGATGATCCCCCTTACGAGCAGTACTTC
clone size: once; J gene: TRBJ2-1; D gene: TRBD2; V gene: TRBV27; CDR3 protein: CASSFRLAFYNEQFF; CDR3 DNA: TGTGCCAGCAGTTTCAGACTAGCCTTCTACAATGAGCAGTTCTTC
clone size: many; J gene: TRBJ1-2; D gene: -; V gene: TRBV7-2; CDR3 protein: CASSLASYGYTF; CDR3 DNA: TGTGCCAGCAGCTTAGCCTCCTATGGCTACACCTTC
clone size: many; J gene: TRBJ1-4; D gene: -; V gene: TRBV6-1; CDR3 protein: CASSWGSSFPTNEKLFF; CDR3 DNA: TGTGCCAGCAGTTGGGGGTCGAGTTTTCCAACTAATGAAAAACTGTTTTTT
clone size: many; J gene: TRBJ1-1; D gene: TRBD1; V gene: TRBV13; CDR3 protein: CASSAETGRTEAFF; CDR3 DNA: TGTGCCAGCAGCGCGGAGACAGGGCGTACTGAAGCTTTCTTT
clone size: few; J gene: TRBJ1-2; D gene: TRBD1; V gene: TRBV7-2; CDR3 protein: CASSLATGDGYTF; CDR3 DNA: TGTGCCAGCAGCTTAGCGACAGGGGATGGCTACACCTTC
clone size: many; J gene: TRBJ2-7; D gene: -; V gene: TRBV6-6; CDR3 protein: CASSYPGRVYEQYF; CDR3 DNA: TGTGCCAGCAGTTACCCAGGGCGGGTATACGAGCAGTACTTC
clone size: few; J gene: TRBJ2-3; D gene: -; V gene: TRBV19; CDR3 protein: CASSILDTQYF; CDR3 DNA: TGTGCCAGTAGTATCTTAGATACGCAGTATTTT
clone size: few; J gene: TRBJ2-7; D gene: TRBD2; V gene: TRBV6-2/TRBV6-3; CDR3 protein: CASSDPYSGGPGEYF; CDR3 DNA: TGTGCCAGCAGCGATCCGTACTCGGGAGGTCCGGGCGAGTACTTC
clone size: few; J gene: TRBJ1-1; D gene: -; V gene: TRBV27; CDR3 protein: CASSFTTGLNTEAFF; CDR3 DNA: TGTGCCAGCAGCTTCACGACAGGATTGAACACTGAAGCTTTCTTT
clone size: -; J gene: TRBJ2-3; D gene: -; V gene: TRBV5-5; CDR3 protein: CASSLGLGVGTDTQYF; CDR3 DNA: TGTGCCAGCAGCTTGGGGTTGGGCGTCGGCACAGATACGCAGTATTTT
clone size: few; J gene: TRBJ1-1; D gene: -; V gene: TRBV7-9; CDR3 protein: CASSLMANTEAFF; CDR3 DNA: TGTGCCAGCAGCTTAATGGCGAACACTGAAGCTTTCTTT
clone size: few; J gene: TRBJ1-1; D gene: TRBD1; V gene: TRBV20-1; CDR3 protein: CSARDPGTAEPEAFF; CDR3 DNA: TGCAGTGCTAGAGATCCCGGGACAGCTGAACCTGAAGCTTTCTTT
clone size: few; J gene: TRBJ1-1; D gene: -; V gene: TRBV20-1; CDR3 protein: CSAGAPRTEAFF; CDR3 DNA: TGCAGTGCTGGGGCCCCCCGGACTGAAGCTTTCTTT
clone size: -; J gene: TRBJ1-5; D gene: TRBD1; V gene: TRBV6-2/TRBV6-3; CDR3 protein: CASSPPLTLDRQPQHF; CDR3 DNA: TGTGCCAGCAGTCCCCCCCTCACTCTGGACAGGCAGCCCCAGCATTTT
clone size: few; J gene: TRBJ2-7; D gene: TRBD1; V gene: TRBV7-9; CDR3 protein: CASSDRQGWPYEQYF; CDR3 DNA: TGTGCCAGCAGCGATCGACAGGGGTGGCCCTACGAGCAGTACTTC
clone size: few; J gene: TRBJ1-1; D gene: TRBD1; V gene: TRBV7-2; CDR3 protein: CASYRGPANTEAFF; CDR3 DNA: TGTGCCAGTTACAGGGGGCCTGCAAACACTGAAGCTTTCTTT
clone size: many; J gene: TRBJ2-5; D gene: TRBD1; V gene: TRBV18; CDR3 protein: CASSGDREETQYF; CDR3 DNA: TGTGCCAGCTCAGGGGACAGGGAAGAGACCCAGTACTTC
clone size: few; J gene: TRBJ2-1; D gene: -; V gene: TRBV5-1; CDR3 protein: CASSIEPYNEQFF; CDR3 DNA: TGCGCCAGCAGCATCGAGCCCTACAATGAGCAGTTCTTC
clone size: many; J gene: TRBJ2-1; D gene: -; V gene: TRBV19; CDR3 protein: CASSGDIYYNEQFF; CDR3 DNA: TGTGCCAGTAGTGGGGACATTTACTACAATGAGCAGTTCTTC
clone size: few; J gene: TRBJ2-5; D gene: -; V gene: TRBV4-1; CDR3 protein: CASSQEHWGLQETQYF; CDR3 DNA: TGCGCCAGCAGCCAAGAACACTGGGGGCTCCAAGAGACCCAGTACTTC
clone size: many; J gene: TRBJ2-1; D gene: TRBD2; V gene: TRBV5-1; CDR3 protein: CASSLLAGLQSSYNEQFF; CDR3 DNA: TGCGCCAGCAGCTTGTTAGCGGGGCTCCAGAGCTCCTACAATGAGCAGTTCTTC
clone size: few; J gene: TRBJ2-1; D gene: -; V gene: TRBV27; CDR3 protein: CASSARPRDEQFF; CDR3 DNA: TGTGCCAGCAGCGCCCGCCCGCGCGATGAGCAGTTCTTC
clone size: -; J gene: TRBJ1-2; D gene: -; V gene: TRBV2; CDR3 protein: CASRGESYGYTF; CDR3 DNA: TGTGCCAGCAGAGGGGAGAGCTATGGCTACACCTTC